This section outlines one T cell receptor beta chain sequence together with its context. Its matching antigen is unknown. These data come from a study of shared clonotypes between healthy human individuals. Genomic DNA from each subset was divided evenly over several immunoSEQ plates. The assay was immunoSEQ multiplex PCR, and TCRdb's table has in-frame clones only and misses some. Here the sample spans more than 1,200,000 clones, 98% being singletons. Study-wide points: An effect of sequencing depth on clonotype sharing among donors was expected. The authors sampled blood alone, and tissue repertoires likely differ.

CDR3 length: 13 residues. Germline assignment: CDR1 MNHNY and CDR2 SVGAGI (reference sequence). The V and J ends lost 6 bases and 9 bases respectively, with 15 bases between them. The sequence came from a man aged 25 to 45 in good health. J is TRBJ1-5 and V is TRBV6-6, with D perhaps TRBD1 (5 bases). The sequenced sample was naive CD4+ T cells sorted from blood. Stated subset: CD45RA+ positively selected. For the CDR3, the DNA is TGTGCCAGCAGCCAGGGTTTGGTTCGGCCCCAGCATTTT. The encoded protein is CASSQGLVRPQHF.